This T cell receptor beta chain is drawn from a study of blood T cell repertoires in COVID-19. Participants, 18 to 89 years old, spanned fewer than 30 US areas. Recovery meant two consecutive negative NP/OP PCR tests, professional clearance, or resolved symptoms. V lost 6 bases, J lost 0 bases, and 9 bases lay in between. The CDR3 loop spans 14 amino acids. Germline values: CDR1 MDHEN, CDR2 SYDVKM. Authors' data handling: It was from reference gene primer amplification that nucleated cell counts were estimated. This table comes from immunoSEQ multiplex PCR, and its TCRdb copy is limited to in-frame clones, with some not included. V, J and clone size are those of that table, while D and trimming were read from the DNA. The repertoire holds roughly 180,000 clones, roughly 83% seen once, with 10% to 15% in the top ten.

The gene calls are TRBV28 and TRBJ1-5; the D is unclear. The sequence came from a woman in her sixties or seventies who had recovered from COVID-19. The sequenced sample was PBMCs or T cells enriched from blood (not recorded which). In DNA, the CDR3 is TGTGCCAGCAGCTCGGTCAATAGCAATCAGCCCCAGCATTTT. Translating it yields CASSSVNSNQPQHF.